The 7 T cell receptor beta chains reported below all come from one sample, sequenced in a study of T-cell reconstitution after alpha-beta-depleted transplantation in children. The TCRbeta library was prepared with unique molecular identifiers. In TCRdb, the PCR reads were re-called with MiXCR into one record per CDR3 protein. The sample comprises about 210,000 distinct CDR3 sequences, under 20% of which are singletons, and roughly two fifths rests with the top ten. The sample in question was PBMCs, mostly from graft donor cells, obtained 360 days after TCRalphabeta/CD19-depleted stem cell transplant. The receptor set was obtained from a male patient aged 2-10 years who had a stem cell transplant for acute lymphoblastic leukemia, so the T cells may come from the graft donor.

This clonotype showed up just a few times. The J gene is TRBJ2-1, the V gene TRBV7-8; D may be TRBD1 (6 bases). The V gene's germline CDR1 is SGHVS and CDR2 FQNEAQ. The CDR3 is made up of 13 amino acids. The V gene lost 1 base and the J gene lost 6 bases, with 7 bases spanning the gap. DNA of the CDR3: TGTGCCAGCAGCTTAGGGGGGCGCAATGAGCAGTTCTTC. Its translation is CASSLGGRNEQFF.

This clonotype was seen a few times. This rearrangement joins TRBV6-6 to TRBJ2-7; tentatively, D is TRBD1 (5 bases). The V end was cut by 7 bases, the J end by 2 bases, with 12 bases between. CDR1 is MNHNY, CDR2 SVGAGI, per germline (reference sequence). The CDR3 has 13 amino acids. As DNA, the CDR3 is TGTGCCAGCACCCCAGACAGACCCTACGAGCAGTACTTC. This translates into CASTPDRPYEQYF.

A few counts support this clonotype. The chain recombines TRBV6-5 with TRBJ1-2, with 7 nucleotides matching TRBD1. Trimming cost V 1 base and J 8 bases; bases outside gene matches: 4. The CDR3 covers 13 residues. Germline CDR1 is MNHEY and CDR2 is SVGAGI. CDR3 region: CASSYWTGSGYTF. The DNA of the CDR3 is TGTGCCAGCAGTTACTGGACAGGCTCGGGCTACACCTTC.

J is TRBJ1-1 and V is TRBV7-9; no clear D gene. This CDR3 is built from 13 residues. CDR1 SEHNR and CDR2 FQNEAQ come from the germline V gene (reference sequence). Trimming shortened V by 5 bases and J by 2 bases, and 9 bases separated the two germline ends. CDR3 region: CASSDTVNTEAFF. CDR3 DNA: TGTGCCAGCAGCGATACAGTAAACACTGAAGCTTTCTTT.

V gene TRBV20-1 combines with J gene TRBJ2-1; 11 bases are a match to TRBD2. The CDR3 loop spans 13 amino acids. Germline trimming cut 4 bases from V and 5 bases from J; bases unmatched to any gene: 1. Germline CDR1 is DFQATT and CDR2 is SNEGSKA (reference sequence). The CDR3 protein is CSATGLADNEQFF. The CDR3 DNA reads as TGCAGTGCTACGGGACTAGCGGACAATGAGCAGTTCTTC.

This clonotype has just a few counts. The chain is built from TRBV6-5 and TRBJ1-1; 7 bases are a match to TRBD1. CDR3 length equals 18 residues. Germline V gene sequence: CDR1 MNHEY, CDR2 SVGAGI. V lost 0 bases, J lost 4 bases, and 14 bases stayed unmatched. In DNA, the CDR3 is TGTGCCAGCAGTTACTCAAAACCGGGACAGACCATGACCACTGAAGCTTTCTTT. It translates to CASSYSKPGQTMTTEAFF.

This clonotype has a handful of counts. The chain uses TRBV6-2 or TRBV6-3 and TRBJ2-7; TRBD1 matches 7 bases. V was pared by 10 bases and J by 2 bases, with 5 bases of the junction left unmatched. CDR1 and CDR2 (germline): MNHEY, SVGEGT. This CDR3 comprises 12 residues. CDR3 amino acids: CATRQGPYEQYF. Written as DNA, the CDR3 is TGTGCCACTCGACAGGGACCCTACGAGCAGTACTTC.